The 25 T cell receptor beta chains below all came from one sample that was sequenced in a study of Graves' ophthalmopathy and Graves' hyperthyroidism. TCR beta CDR3 amplification used RNA transcripts. HTBI-primed RT-PCR formed the first round, and a multiplex PCR formed the second. TCRdb reanalysed the multiplex PCR reads using MiXCR and keeps one entry per CDR3 protein. The sample consists of more than 300,000 distinct CDR3 sequences, 17% of them appearing once. Sample: peripheral blood. All receptors come from an adult woman with stable Graves' hyperthyroidism.

This clonotype was picked up many times. This sequence joins TRBV28 and TRBJ1-5; the D gene is possibly TRBD1 (5 bases). The CDR3 extends over 18 amino acids. Trimming took off 7 bases at V and 0 bases at J, with 22 bases between the two ends. The germline CDR1 and CDR2 sequences are MDHEN and SYDVKM. The CDR3 DNA is TGTGCCAGCAAAAAGGAGGGGCGTCGGTGGGGTAGCAATCAGCCCCAGCATTTT. It translates to CASKKEGRRWGSNQPQHF.

Many counts were recorded for this clonotype. The rearrangement uses TRBV12-3 or TRBV12-4 and TRBJ2-6; a weak D match, TRBD1 (5 bases). V was shortened by 5 bases and J by 4 bases, with 18 bases between the two germline ends. CDR3 length equals 17 residues. Here the CDR3 DNA reads TGTGCCAGCAGTGTTAAGGGGTTTACCCGAGGGGCCAACGTCCTGACTTTC. Translating it yields CASSVKGFTRGANVLTF.

This clonotype was seen many times. The V and J genes are TRBV29-1 and TRBJ2-5, with TRBD1 matching 8 bases. This CDR3 has 12 amino acids. V dropped 7 bases and J dropped 2; count of bases not matched to a gene: 3. CDR1 and CDR2 from the germline V gene are SQVTM and ANQGSEA. In DNA, the CDR3 is TGCAGCGGCCGACAGGGGCAAGAGACCCAGTACTTC. It translates to CSGRQGQETQYF.

This clonotype showed up many times. This chain's CDR3 is CASSYSNQRASYEQYF. The CDR3 DNA reads as TGTGCCAGCAGTTACTCGAACCAGCGAGCATCCTACGAGCAGTACTTC. This chain connects TRBV6-5 to TRBJ2-7; D uncertain. The CDR3 loop spans 16 amino acids. Per germline, CDR1 MNHEY and CDR2 SVGAGI. V was cut by 0 bases and J by 1 base, with 13 bases left in between.

This clonotype was seen ten or more times. The rearrangement joins TRBV28 to TRBJ2-7; TRBD1 matches 7 bases. Per germline, CDR1 MDHEN and CDR2 SYDVKM. J was trimmed by 2 bases and V by 3 bases; bases with no gene match: 4. The CDR3 totals 14 residues. The CDR3 DNA sequence: TGTGCCAGCAGTTTTGGAGACAGGGCCTACGAGCAGTACTTC. It translates to CASSFGDRAYEQYF.

This clonotype was counted many times. The gene calls are TRBV24-1 and TRBJ2-2, with D perhaps matching TRBD1 (6 bases). Germline assignment: CDR1 KGHDR and CDR2 SFDVKD. Trimming removed 2 bases at V and 5 bases at J, with 14 bases between. There are 16 residues in the CDR3. The CDR3 is CATSDSGTTLTGELFF. CDR3 DNA sequence: TGTGCCACCAGTGATTCCGGGACAACCCTGACCGGGGAGCTGTTTTTT.

V and J are TRBV28 and TRBJ2-5, with TRBD2 matching 14 bases. This CDR3 spans 17 amino acids. Germline CDR1 and CDR2: MDHEN and SYDVKM. Trimming took 1 base from V and 4 from J; bases not matched to a gene: 5. CDR3 sequence (DNA): TGTGCCAGCAGTTTATCCCCCGGGACTAGCGGGAGAGAGACCCAGTACTTC. It encodes CASSLSPGTSGRETQYF.

The chain recombines TRBV6-1 with TRBJ1-3, with D maybe TRBD1 (5 bases). CDR1 is MNHNS, CDR2 SASEGT, per germline. V was clipped by 6 bases and J by 0 bases, with 15 bases between them. The CDR3 is 16 residues long. The DNA for the CDR3 is TGTGCCAGCAGGCCACCCGGGGCCTACTCTGGAAACACCATATATTTT. Translated, it gives CASRPPGAYSGNTIYF.

The J gene is TRBJ2-7, the V gene TRBV6-1; D gene unclear. Germline lookup yields CDR1 MNHNS and CDR2 SASEGT. Deletions cut 7 bases from V and 1 base from J, with 17 bases between. The CDR3 has 15 amino acids. CDR3 coding DNA: TGTGCCAGCACCGACACAACAACCTATTCCTACGAGCAGTACTTC. Translation: CASTDTTTYSYEQYF.

This clonotype was counted many times. The chain has TRBV28 and TRBJ2-7; 12 bases are shared with TRBD2. The V segment lost 3 bases and the J segment 2 bases; nucleotides outside the gene matches: 5. Germline lookup yields CDR1 MDHEN and CDR2 SYDVKM. The CDR3 is 16 residues long. The CDR3 spells CASSFALAGGPYEQYF. In nucleotides, the CDR3 is TGTGCCAGCAGTTTTGCCCTAGCGGGAGGGCCCTACGAGCAGTACTTC.

The table lists this clonotype with many counts. The J gene is TRBJ1-2, the V gene TRBV7-2; D is unresolved. V was pared by 1 base and J by 2 bases, with 17 bases between. CDR1 is SGHTA and CDR2 is FQGNSA in the germline V gene. This CDR3 contains 17 residues. The CDR3 spells CASSLVGVGYVNYGYTF. The CDR3 DNA reads as TGTGCCAGCAGCTTAGTCGGGGTCGGCTACGTGAACTATGGCTACACCTTC.

A remark on this clonotype: Lacking the conserved final phenylalanine or tryptophan, this CDR3 likely reflects a read error. The chain couples TRBV6-1 to TRBJ2-7; 7 bases line up with TRBD2. The junction had 8 bases not matched to a gene; V was cut back by 4 bases and J by 2 bases. The CDR3 has 15 residues. CDR1 MNHNS and CDR2 SASEGT come from the germline V gene. In nucleotides, the CDR3 is TGTGCCAGCAGTGGAGAGCGGGACGGCCCCTACGAGCAGTACTAC. Translation: CASSGERDGPYEQYY.

This clonotype was recorded at least ten times. This chain uses TRBV6-1 with TRBJ1-1, with 11 bases lining up with TRBD1. V shed 7 bases, J shed 4 bases, and the junction held 11 bases outside the gene matches. Germline CDR1 and CDR2: MNHNS and SASEGT. This CDR3 is built from 16 residues. The CDR3 region has the DNA TGTGCCAGCAATCACCCATTGGGGACAGGGGGCACTGAAGCTTTCTTT. Protein: CASNHPLGTGGTEAFF.

This clonotype turned up a few times. V is TRBV14 and J is TRBJ2-2; 9 positions agree with TRBD2. The germline V gene encodes CDR1 SGHDN and CDR2 FVKESK. The CDR3 has 18 residues. The trim removed 4 bases at V and 3 bases at J, leaving 12 bases unmatched. The CDR3 sequence is CASSLSTSGIRDTGELFF. DNA for the CDR3: TGTGCCAGCAGCCTTTCGACTAGCGGAATTAGGGACACCGGGGAGCTGTTTTTT.

The sample holds many counts of this clonotype. The DNA of the CDR3 is TGTGCCAGCAGTGACCCGGGGGAAACCTACGAGCAGTACTTC. This translates into CASSDPGETYEQYF. The genes are TRBV25-1 and TRBJ2-7; a weak D match, TRBD2 (6 bases). The CDR3 extends over 14 amino acids. CDR1 and CDR2 from the germline V gene are MGHDK and SYGVNS. V was pared by 3 bases and J by 2 bases, with 11 bases between.

This clonotype was picked up many times. The rearrangement uses TRBV29-1 and TRBJ1-1; no reliable D call. Trimming removed 7 bases from V and 1 base from J, with 10 bases in between. CDR1 is SQVTM and CDR2 is ANQGSEA in the germline V gene. The CDR3 is 12 residues long. The CDR3 spells CSGLRENTEAFF. The CDR3 nucleotides read TGCAGCGGGTTACGTGAGAACACTGAAGCTTTCTTT.

This clonotype was counted at least ten times. V gene TRBV5-1 combines with J gene TRBJ1-2; possibly TRBD1 for D (5 bases). V shed 4 bases and J shed 9 bases, with 19 bases lying between them. CDR1 SGHRS and CDR2 YFSETQ come from the germline V gene. The CDR3 covers 14 residues. CDR3 residues: CASSPGRERLSYTF. The CDR3 DNA follows: TGCGCCAGCAGCCCTGGCAGGGAACGACTGAGCTACACCTTC.

This clonotype was counted at least ten times. V is TRBV6-2 or TRBV6-3 and J is TRBJ1-5; 9 bases align to TRBD1. V lost 5 bases and J lost 2; bases outside the gene matches: 4. This CDR3 contains 15 residues. Germline loops: CDR1 MNHEY, CDR2 SVGEGT. The CDR3 loop is CASSNRGRGNQPQHF. The CDR3 nucleotides are TGTGCCAGCAGTAACAGGGGGCGAGGCAATCAGCCCCAGCATTTT.

This clonotype was detected many times. This chain uses TRBV6-2 or TRBV6-3 with TRBJ1-2; D unresolved. Germline V gene data show CDR1 as MNHEY and CDR2 as SVGEGT. The CDR3 covers 12 residues. Trimming removed 5 bases at V and 4 bases at J, with 8 bases between. In nucleotides, the CDR3 is TGTGCCAGCAGTCCCCGGTCCTATGGCTACACCTTC. This gives the protein CASSPRSYGYTF.

V and J are TRBV6-2 or TRBV6-3 and TRBJ1-3; TRBD1 matches 7 bases. The CDR3 consists of 15 residues. The J segment lost 0 bases and the V segment lost 2 bases, leaving 1 base of the junction unmatched. Germline CDR1 and CDR2: MNHEY and SVGEGT. This CDR3 is CASSYGTASGNTIYF. Written as DNA, the CDR3 is TGTGCCAGCAGTTACGGGACAGCCTCTGGAAACACCATATATTTT.

This clonotype was seen at least ten times. The chain recombines TRBV20-1 with TRBJ2-7; tentative D call: TRBD2 (6 bases). The V end was cut by 3 bases, the J end by 5 bases, with 17 bases between. This CDR3 is built from 14 residues. In germline, CDR1 is DFQATT, CDR2 SNEGSKA (reference sequence). CDR3 loop: CSARNPGVRDEQYF. CDR3 in DNA: TGCAGTGCTAGGAACCCGGGGGTCCGGGACGAGCAGTACTTC.

The chain couples TRBV11-3 to TRBJ1-1, with D uncertain. CDR1 SGHNT and CDR2 YENEEA come from the germline V gene. This CDR3 has 15 amino acids. V dropped 2 bases and J dropped 1 base, with 11 bases sitting between them. The chain's CDR3 is CASSLKSDWNTEAFF. As DNA, the CDR3 is TGTGCCAGCAGCTTAAAATCCGATTGGAACACTGAAGCTTTCTTT.

In this sample, this clonotype turned up many times. V is TRBV7-2 and J is TRBJ2-7; no reliable D call. The V end was cut by 1 base, the J end by 6 bases, with 19 bases between. This CDR3 contains 16 residues. Germline values: CDR1 SGHTA, CDR2 FQGNSA. The CDR3 nucleotides read TGTGCCAGCAGCTTAGGAAGGCCGGCCCTTGATGGCGAGCAGTACTTC. This codes for CASSLGRPALDGEQYF.

Ten or more counts support this clonotype. The chain employs TRBV13 and TRBJ2-5, with 7 bases matching TRBD1. The germline CDR1 and CDR2 sequences are PRHDT and FYEKMQ (reference sequence). Germline trimming cut 5 bases from V and 2 bases from J; bases unmatched to any gene: 14. The CDR3 is made up of 17 amino acids. CDR3 amino acids: CASSASPLTGNQETQYF. The CDR3, as DNA: TGTGCCAGCAGCGCTTCACCACTGACAGGGAATCAAGAGACCCAGTACTTC. The full variable domain, with the rest looked up from reference TRBV13 and TRBJ2-5, is AAGVIQSPRHLIKEKRETATLKCYPIPRHDTVYWYQQGPGQDPQFLISFYEKMQSDKGSIPDRFSAQQFSDYHSELNMSSLELGDSALYFCASSASPLTGNQETQYFGPGTRLLVL.

This clonotype was seen many times. The rearrangement joins TRBV27 to TRBJ1-1; D might be TRBD1 (5 bases). Germline V gene sequence: CDR1 MNHEY, CDR2 SMNVEV (reference sequence). The length of the CDR3 is 14 residues. Trimming stripped 2 bases from V and 1 base from J, with 8 bases between. The CDR3 sequence is CASSLQGWNTEAFF. The CDR3 coding sequence is TGTGCCAGCAGTTTACAGGGATGGAACACTGAAGCTTTCTTT.